The rows below give T cell receptor beta chains drawn from one sample of a study of control samples from healthy donors and cancer patients. TCRdb's table, derived via immunoSEQ multiplex PCR, lists solely in-frame clones and lacks some. The sample includes about 77,000 clones, approximately 92% of them seen just once. Sequenced material: blood. Source of these receptors: a woman aged 55-70 years in good health. Each CDR3 is given with its conserved first and last residue. D genes are given only for firm matches. Only some rows state a clone size, as once, few, many or a class for expanded clones.

j_gene: TRBJ2-7; d_gene: -; v_gene: TRBV5-1; abundance: -; CDR3nt: TGCGCCAGCAGCTTGGGGGGATACGAGCAGTACTTC; CDR3aa: CASSLGGYEQYF
j_gene: TRBJ2-1; d_gene: TRBD2; v_gene: TRBV24-1; abundance: once; CDR3nt: TGTGCCACCAGGGCGGGGGTGACGGATGAGCAGTTCTTC; CDR3aa: CATRAGVTDEQFF
j_gene: TRBJ2-1; d_gene: TRBD2; v_gene: TRBV11-2; abundance: -; CDR3nt: TGTGCCAGCAGCTTCCTAGCGGACTCCTACAATGAGCAGTTCTTC; CDR3aa: CASSFLADSYNEQFF
j_gene: TRBJ2-5; d_gene: TRBD1; v_gene: TRBV5-4; abundance: once; CDR3nt: TGTGCCAGCAGCGGGACAGGGACGTACCAAGAGACCCAGTACTTC; CDR3aa: CASSGTGTYQETQYF
j_gene: TRBJ1-6; d_gene: TRBD1; v_gene: TRBV19; abundance: -; CDR3nt: TGTGCCAGTCAGGGGGCATCACCCCTCCACTTT; CDR3aa: CASQGASPLHF
j_gene: TRBJ1-5; d_gene: -; v_gene: TRBV19; abundance: -; CDR3nt: TGTGCCAGTAGCAGAGGGGTAGGCAATCAGCCCCAGCATTTT; CDR3aa: CASSRGVGNQPQHF
j_gene: TRBJ2-1; d_gene: -; v_gene: TRBV9; abundance: -; CDR3nt: TGTGCCAGCAGCGTGGGGCGGAGGGCCTACAATGAGCAGTTCTTC; CDR3aa: CASSVGRRAYNEQFF
j_gene: TRBJ2-1; d_gene: TRBD2; v_gene: TRBV19; abundance: -; CDR3nt: TGTGCCGCCCGGACTAGCGGGTACAATGAGCAGTTCTTC; CDR3aa: CAARTSGYNEQFF
j_gene: TRBJ1-2; d_gene: -; v_gene: TRBV10-2; abundance: -; CDR3nt: TGCGCCAGCAGTTTTCGAGACAACTATGGCTACACCTTC; CDR3aa: CASSFRDNYGYTF
j_gene: TRBJ1-1; d_gene: -; v_gene: TRBV7-9; abundance: -; CDR3nt: TGTGCCAGCAGCGGAGGACGGCCGGGTAGAGTGAACACTGAAGCTTTCTTT; CDR3aa: CASSGGRPGRVNTEAFF
j_gene: TRBJ1-6; d_gene: TRBD1; v_gene: TRBV15; abundance: -; CDR3nt: TGTGCCACCAGCACGACAGGGGCTCATTCACCCCTCCACTTT; CDR3aa: CATSTTGAHSPLHF
j_gene: TRBJ2-1; d_gene: -; v_gene: TRBV21-1; abundance: -; CDR3nt: TGTGCCAGCAGCCTTTCAAAGTATGAGCAGTTCTTC; CDR3aa: CASSLSKYEQFF
j_gene: TRBJ2-1; d_gene: -; v_gene: TRBV7-3; abundance: -; CDR3nt: TGTGCCAGCAGCTTATTGCCCGTTGGTGGCAATGAGCAGTTCTTC; CDR3aa: CASSLLPVGGNEQFF
j_gene: TRBJ1-4; d_gene: TRBD1; v_gene: TRBV2; abundance: -; CDR3nt: TGTGCCAGCAGTGACCTCGACAGGGGGCAAGAAAAACTGTTTTTT; CDR3aa: CASSDLDRGQEKLFF
j_gene: TRBJ2-6; d_gene: -; v_gene: TRBV15; abundance: -; CDR3nt: TGTGCCACCAGCAGGGGGCCGGCTGGGGCCAACGTCCTGACTTTC; CDR3aa: CATSRGPAGANVLTF
j_gene: TRBJ1-2; d_gene: -; v_gene: TRBV3-1/TRBV3-2; abundance: once; CDR3nt: TGTGCCAGCAGCCAACTGCAGGTTGGCTACACCTTC; CDR3aa: CASSQLQVGYTF
j_gene: TRBJ1-1; d_gene: -; v_gene: TRBV5-1; abundance: -; CDR3nt: TGCGCCAGCAGCCCGGGGAGAATGAACACTGAAGCTTTCTTT; CDR3aa: CASSPGRMNTEAFF
j_gene: TRBJ2-2; d_gene: TRBD2; v_gene: TRBV10-3; abundance: -; CDR3nt: TGTGCCATCAGTAGGCGGGAGCGTACCGGGGAGCTGTTTTTT; CDR3aa: CAISRRERTGELFF
j_gene: TRBJ2-3; d_gene: TRBD1; v_gene: TRBV28; abundance: -; CDR3nt: TGTGCCAGCAGTTCCGCCGACAGGGTAGGAGATACGCAGTATTTT; CDR3aa: CASSSADRVGDTQYF
j_gene: TRBJ2-7; d_gene: TRBD2; v_gene: TRBV10-2; abundance: -; CDR3nt: TGCGCCAGCATTCCCATGGGCGGAGGGACTAGCTACGAGCAGTACTTC; CDR3aa: CASIPMGGGTSYEQYF
j_gene: TRBJ2-7; d_gene: -; v_gene: TRBV7-6; abundance: -; CDR3nt: TGTGCCAGCAGCTTAGGACCTACCGACTCCTACGAGCAGTACTTC; CDR3aa: CASSLGPTDSYEQYF
j_gene: TRBJ2-2; d_gene: TRBD2; v_gene: TRBV7-8; abundance: -; CDR3nt: TGTGCCAGCAGCTTAAGCCTAGCGGGAGGTATCTACACCGGGGAGCTGTTTTTT; CDR3aa: CASSLSLAGGIYTGELFF
j_gene: TRBJ2-7; d_gene: -; v_gene: TRBV4-1; abundance: -; CDR3nt: TGCGCCAGCAGCCAAGGAAGGGACGTCGCCTACGAGCAGTACTTC; CDR3aa: CASSQGRDVAYEQYF
j_gene: TRBJ2-5; d_gene: -; v_gene: TRBV10-2; abundance: -; CDR3nt: TGCGCCAGCAGTGAGTGGGGAGAGACCCAGTACTTC; CDR3aa: CASSEWGETQYF
j_gene: TRBJ1-2; d_gene: -; v_gene: TRBV18; abundance: -; CDR3nt: TGTGCCAGCTCACCAACGAGGACAGAGCAGGGCTACACCTTC; CDR3aa: CASSPTRTEQGYTF
j_gene: TRBJ1-4; d_gene: -; v_gene: TRBV28; abundance: -; CDR3nt: TGTGCCAGCAGTGGGGGCAGAACTAATGAAAAACTGTTTTTT; CDR3aa: CASSGGRTNEKLFF
j_gene: TRBJ2-7; d_gene: -; v_gene: TRBV6-1; abundance: -; CDR3nt: TGTGCCAGCAGTGAAGGTCACAGATACGAGCAGTACTTC; CDR3aa: CASSEGHRYEQYF
j_gene: TRBJ1-1; d_gene: -; v_gene: TRBV11-2; abundance: -; CDR3nt: TGTGCCAGCAGCTTAGATCCTGGAACCACTGAAGCTTTCTTT; CDR3aa: CASSLDPGTTEAFF
j_gene: TRBJ2-5; d_gene: -; v_gene: TRBV2; abundance: -; CDR3nt: TGTGCCAGCAGTAAAGGGGGACAAGAGACCCAGTACTTC; CDR3aa: CASSKGGQETQYF
j_gene: TRBJ1-1; d_gene: -; v_gene: TRBV29-1; abundance: -; CDR3nt: TGCAGCGTTGTTCCTAGGGGAAACACTGAAGCTTTCTTT; CDR3aa: CSVVPRGNTEAFF
j_gene: TRBJ2-3; d_gene: -; v_gene: TRBV5-6; abundance: -; CDR3nt: TGTGCCAGCAGCTTGGGGGGCCCCGATACGCAGTATTTT; CDR3aa: CASSLGGPDTQYF
j_gene: TRBJ1-5; d_gene: -; v_gene: TRBV19; abundance: once; CDR3nt: TGTGCCAGTAGTATACGAAGGGCCATGACACCTCAGCCCCAGCATTTT; CDR3aa: CASSIRRAMTPQPQHF
j_gene: TRBJ2-7; d_gene: TRBD1; v_gene: TRBV6-1; abundance: -; CDR3nt: TGTGCCAGCAGTGGTAGGGGGCAGACGCGTGGCTCCTACGAGCAGTACTTC; CDR3aa: CASSGRGQTRGSYEQYF
j_gene: TRBJ1-2; d_gene: -; v_gene: TRBV28; abundance: -; CDR3nt: TGTGCCAGCAGTTTAGCGGGACGGGGCTACACCTTC; CDR3aa: CASSLAGRGYTF
j_gene: TRBJ1-5; d_gene: -; v_gene: TRBV7-3; abundance: -; CDR3nt: TGTGCCAGCAGCTTGCAGGAGGATCAGCCCCAGCATTTT; CDR3aa: CASSLQEDQPQHF
j_gene: TRBJ2-7; d_gene: TRBD2; v_gene: TRBV28; abundance: -; CDR3nt: TGTGCCAGCACCCCGGGTAGCGGGGCCTACGAGCAGTACTTC; CDR3aa: CASTPGSGAYEQYF
j_gene: TRBJ1-1; d_gene: -; v_gene: TRBV7-3; abundance: -; CDR3nt: TGTGCCAGCAGCTTGCGAACGAACACTGAAGCTTTCTTT; CDR3aa: CASSLRTNTEAFF
j_gene: TRBJ2-7; d_gene: -; v_gene: TRBV30; abundance: -; CDR3nt: TGTGCCTGGAGCGGGGATTCCTACGAGCAGTACTTC; CDR3aa: CAWSGDSYEQYF
j_gene: TRBJ2-2; d_gene: TRBD1; v_gene: TRBV5-1; abundance: once; CDR3nt: TGCGCCAGCAGCATGACAGGGGTCACCGGGGAGCTGTTTTTT; CDR3aa: CASSMTGVTGELFF
j_gene: TRBJ2-7; d_gene: TRBD2; v_gene: TRBV27; abundance: -; CDR3nt: TGTGCCAGCAGTCTTACTAGCGGGAGTTTCTACGAGCAGTACTTC; CDR3aa: CASSLTSGSFYEQYF
j_gene: TRBJ1-1; d_gene: -; v_gene: TRBV9; abundance: -; CDR3nt: TGTGCCAGCAGCGTCAGGGTGAACACTGAAGCTTTCTTT; CDR3aa: CASSVRVNTEAFF
j_gene: TRBJ2-1; d_gene: -; v_gene: TRBV24-1; abundance: -; CDR3nt: TGTGCCACCAGTGATTTGCTTTCGGGAGCCATCAACGAGCAGTTCTTC; CDR3aa: CATSDLLSGAINEQFF
j_gene: TRBJ1-5; d_gene: -; v_gene: TRBV30; abundance: -; CDR3nt: TGTGCCTGGAGTCCTGGGTTGGGTAAGCTCCAGCATTTT; CDR3aa: CAWSPGLGKLQHF
j_gene: TRBJ2-3; d_gene: TRBD2; v_gene: TRBV3-1/TRBV3-2; abundance: few; CDR3nt: TGTGCCAGCAGCACACGGGAGTTAGCGGGAGAACTGGATACGCAGTATTTT; CDR3aa: CASSTRELAGELDTQYF
j_gene: TRBJ1-1; d_gene: -; v_gene: TRBV7-8; abundance: -; CDR3nt: TGTGCCAGCAGCTTGGACAGCACCGAAGCTTTCTTT; CDR3aa: CASSLDSTEAFF
j_gene: TRBJ1-6; d_gene: -; v_gene: TRBV19; abundance: once; CDR3nt: TGTGCCAGTAGAACTCAGAATTCACCCCTCCACTTT; CDR3aa: CASRTQNSPLHF
j_gene: TRBJ1-2; d_gene: TRBD1; v_gene: TRBV7-9; abundance: -; CDR3nt: TGTGCCAGCAGCTTAGGAATGACAGGGTCAGGAGATGGCTACACCTTC; CDR3aa: CASSLGMTGSGDGYTF
j_gene: TRBJ1-6; d_gene: -; v_gene: TRBV19; abundance: -; CDR3nt: TGTGCCAGTAATCTCAGGGATTTGGATTCACCCCTCCACTTT; CDR3aa: CASNLRDLDSPLHF
j_gene: TRBJ1-5; d_gene: TRBD1; v_gene: TRBV6-1; abundance: -; CDR3nt: TGTGCCAGCAGTGAGATGGACAGGGGAGGGCAGCCCCAGCATTTT; CDR3aa: CASSEMDRGGQPQHF
j_gene: TRBJ2-3; d_gene: -; v_gene: TRBV19; abundance: once; CDR3nt: TGTGCCAGTAGTATAGGTTCCCTGGCAGATACGCAGTATTTT; CDR3aa: CASSIGSLADTQYF
j_gene: TRBJ1-2; d_gene: TRBD1; v_gene: TRBV3-1/TRBV3-2; abundance: -; CDR3nt: TGTGCCAGCAGCCTCCGAACCGGGACAGGGGACGGCTACACCTTC; CDR3aa: CASSLRTGTGDGYTF
j_gene: TRBJ1-1; d_gene: -; v_gene: TRBV12-3/TRBV12-4; abundance: -; CDR3nt: TGTGCCAGCAGTTTCTCTCGGGGGGATGAAGCTTTCTTT; CDR3aa: CASSFSRGDEAFF
j_gene: TRBJ2-5; d_gene: -; v_gene: TRBV19; abundance: -; CDR3nt: TGTGCCAGTAGTATACGTTATGGGGAGACCCAGTACTTC; CDR3aa: CASSIRYGETQYF
j_gene: TRBJ2-7; d_gene: TRBD1; v_gene: TRBV28; abundance: -; CDR3nt: TGTGCCAGCAGTTGGGGACAGGGGGGCGAGCAGTACTTC; CDR3aa: CASSWGQGGEQYF
j_gene: TRBJ1-5; d_gene: TRBD1; v_gene: TRBV6-2/TRBV6-3; abundance: -; CDR3nt: TGTGCCAGCAGTTCCTACGACAGGGGGTATCAGCCCCAGCATTTT; CDR3aa: CASSSYDRGYQPQHF
j_gene: TRBJ2-1; d_gene: -; v_gene: TRBV4-2; abundance: -; CDR3nt: TGTGCCAGCAGCCAAGAAGTGACGGCTAGCTCCTACAATGAGCAGTTCTTC; CDR3aa: CASSQEVTASSYNEQFF
j_gene: TRBJ1-5; d_gene: TRBD1; v_gene: TRBV7-6; abundance: -; CDR3nt: TGTGCCAGCAGCTTGGTGGACAGGGATGATCAGCCCCAGCATTTT; CDR3aa: CASSLVDRDDQPQHF
j_gene: TRBJ2-6; d_gene: -; v_gene: TRBV18; abundance: -; CDR3nt: TGTGCCAGCTCACCTAGGTACGGGTTCTCTGGGGCCAACGTCCTGACTTTC; CDR3aa: CASSPRYGFSGANVLTF